This TCR beta chain was retrieved from a study of T-cell reconstitution after alpha-beta-depleted transplantation in children. This CDR3 comprises 14 residues. Germline-derived CDR1 and CDR2 are KGHSH and LQKENI. V lost 1 base and J lost 3, with 9 bases in between. Preparation of the TCRbeta library involved a method that used unique molecular identifiers. TCRdb itself ran the PCR reads through MiXCR, one entry per CDR3 protein. The table has approximately 500,000 distinct CDR3 sequences, roughly a tenth seen once. Points from the study as a whole: From newly produced T cells came most of the T-cell counts and diversity one year after transplant. It was surviving recipient T cells and thymic progenitors that gave some patients high TCRbeta diversity at day 60. Approximately two months post-transplant, alpha-beta T cells reportedly originated from several hundred expanded graft clones.

This clonotype was observed a handful of times. What it recognizes is unknown. The sample was PBMCs, taken before TCRalphabeta/CD19-depleted stem cell transplant. This chain uses TRBV18 with TRBJ1-2; D gene uncertain. This receptor was obtained from a child aged 2-15 years with inherited bone marrow failure, due to receive a stem cell transplant. CDR3: CASSPLGEDYGYTF. As DNA, the CDR3 is TGTGCCAGCTCACCACTGGGCGAAGACTATGGCTACACCTTC.